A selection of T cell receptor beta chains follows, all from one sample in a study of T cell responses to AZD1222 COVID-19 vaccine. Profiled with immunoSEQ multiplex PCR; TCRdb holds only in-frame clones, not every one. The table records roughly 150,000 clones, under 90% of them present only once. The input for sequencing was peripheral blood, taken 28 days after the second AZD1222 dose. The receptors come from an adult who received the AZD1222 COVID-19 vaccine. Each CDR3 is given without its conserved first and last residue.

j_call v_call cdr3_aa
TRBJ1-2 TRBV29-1 SVELAGNYGYT
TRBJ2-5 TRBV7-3 ASSLKEKETQY
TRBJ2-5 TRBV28 ASSLLPGTSGETQY
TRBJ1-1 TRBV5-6 ASRKVRGTEAF
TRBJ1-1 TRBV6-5 ASSYSSRPNTEAF
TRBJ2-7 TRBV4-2 ASSQEGQQLYEQY
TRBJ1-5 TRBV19 ASSIAGDGNQPQH
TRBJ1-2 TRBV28 ASRTGQGSNYGYT
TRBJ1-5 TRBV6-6 ASSPSGQGGNQPQH
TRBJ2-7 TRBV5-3 ARSHRGGRHEQY
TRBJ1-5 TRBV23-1 ASTDRGLQPQH
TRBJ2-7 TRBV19 ASSKQGSSYEQY
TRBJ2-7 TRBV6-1 ASSVGGTGGWYEQY
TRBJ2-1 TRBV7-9 ASSWVGDEQF
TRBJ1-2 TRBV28 ASSQNNYGYT
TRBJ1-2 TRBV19 ASTDRGIDGYT
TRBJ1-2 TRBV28 ASIQGAGYT
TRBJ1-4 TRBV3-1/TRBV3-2 ASSQEGIGNEKLF
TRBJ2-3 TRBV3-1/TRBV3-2 ASSQGRGRSDTQY
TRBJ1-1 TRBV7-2 ASSFQVGRMNTEAF
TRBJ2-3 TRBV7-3 ASSETGTGTTDTQY
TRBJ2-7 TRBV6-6 ASSRSTSGYEQY
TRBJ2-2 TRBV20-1 SARGPGELF
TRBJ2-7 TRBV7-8 ASSLAGEQY
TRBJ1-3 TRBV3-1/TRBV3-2 ASSQGSGNTIY
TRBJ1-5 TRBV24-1 ATSDSRGPYNQPQH
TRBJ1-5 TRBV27 ASSPLTQTGRQPQH
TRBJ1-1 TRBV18 ASSPYKDRVTIEAF
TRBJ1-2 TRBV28 ASSTLTGPGGGYT
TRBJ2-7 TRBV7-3 ASSSGDPGRDEQY
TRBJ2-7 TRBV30 AWSSPRGTGSYEQY
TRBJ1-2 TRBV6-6 ASSLSGSNYGYT
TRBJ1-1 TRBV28 ASSLRQNTEAF
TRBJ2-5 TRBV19 ASSIPGREETQY
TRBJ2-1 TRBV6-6 ASRWSGLPTDEQF
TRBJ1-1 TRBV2 ASKAPRGDTEAF
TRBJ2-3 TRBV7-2 ASSFRLAGADTQY
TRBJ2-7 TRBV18 ASSGPRDDEQY
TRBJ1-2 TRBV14 ASSQVEDSDYGYT
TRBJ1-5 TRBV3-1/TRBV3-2 ASSQDSNQPQH
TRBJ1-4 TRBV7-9 ASSSVQSTNEKLF
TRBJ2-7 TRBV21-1 ASSPPGQGFCEQY
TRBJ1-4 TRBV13 ASSYKRSGQEMEKLF
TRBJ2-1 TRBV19 ASSIFASGEVYNEQF